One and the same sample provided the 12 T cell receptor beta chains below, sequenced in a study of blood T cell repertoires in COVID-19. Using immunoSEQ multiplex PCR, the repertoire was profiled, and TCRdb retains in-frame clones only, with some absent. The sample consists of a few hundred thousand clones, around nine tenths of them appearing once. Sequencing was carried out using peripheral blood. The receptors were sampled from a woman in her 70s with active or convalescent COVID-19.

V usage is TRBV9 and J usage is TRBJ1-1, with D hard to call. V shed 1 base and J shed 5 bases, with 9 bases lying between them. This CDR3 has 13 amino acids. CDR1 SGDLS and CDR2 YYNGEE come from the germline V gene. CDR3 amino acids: CASSVYFQTEAFF. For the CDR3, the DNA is TGTGCCAGCAGCGTATACTTTCAAACTGAAGCTTTCTTT.

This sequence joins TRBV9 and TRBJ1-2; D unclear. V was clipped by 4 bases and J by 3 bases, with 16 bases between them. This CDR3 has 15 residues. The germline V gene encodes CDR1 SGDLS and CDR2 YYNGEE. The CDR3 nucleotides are TGTGCCAGCAGCCCTTCTACGGAGGGATACTATGGCTACACCTTC. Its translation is CASSPSTEGYYGYTF.

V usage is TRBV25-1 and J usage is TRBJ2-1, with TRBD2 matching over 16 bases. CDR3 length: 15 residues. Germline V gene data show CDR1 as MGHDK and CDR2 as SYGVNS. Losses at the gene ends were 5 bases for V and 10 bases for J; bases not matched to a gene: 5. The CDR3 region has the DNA TGTGCCAGCAGTCAGCCGGGACTAGCGGGGGGGGAGCAGTTCTTC. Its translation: CASSQPGLAGGEQFF.

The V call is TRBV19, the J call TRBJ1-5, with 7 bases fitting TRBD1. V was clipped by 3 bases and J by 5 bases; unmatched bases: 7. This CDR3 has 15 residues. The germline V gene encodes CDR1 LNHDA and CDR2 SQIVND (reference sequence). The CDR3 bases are TGTGCCAGTAGTATGGCCCGACAGGGAGATCAGCCCCAGCATTTT. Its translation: CASSMARQGDQPQHF.

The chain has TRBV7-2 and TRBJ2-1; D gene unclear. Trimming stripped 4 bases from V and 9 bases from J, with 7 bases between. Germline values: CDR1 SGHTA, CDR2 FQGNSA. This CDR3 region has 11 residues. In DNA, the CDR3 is TGTGCCAGCAGCTCCCCGGGTGAGCAGTTCTTC. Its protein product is CASSSPGEQFF.

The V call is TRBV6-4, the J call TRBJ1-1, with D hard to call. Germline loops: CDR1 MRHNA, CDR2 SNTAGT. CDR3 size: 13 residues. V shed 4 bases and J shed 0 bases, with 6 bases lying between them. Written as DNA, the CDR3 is TGTGCCAGCAGTGTTGAGATGAACACTGAAGCTTTCTTT. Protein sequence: CASSVEMNTEAFF.

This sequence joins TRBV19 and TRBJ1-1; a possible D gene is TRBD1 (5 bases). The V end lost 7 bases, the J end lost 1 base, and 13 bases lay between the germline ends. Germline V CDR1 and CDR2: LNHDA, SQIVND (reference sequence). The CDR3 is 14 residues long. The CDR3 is CASKGDSRNTEAFF. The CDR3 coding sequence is TGTGCCAGTAAAGGGGACTCTCGGAACACTGAAGCTTTCTTT.

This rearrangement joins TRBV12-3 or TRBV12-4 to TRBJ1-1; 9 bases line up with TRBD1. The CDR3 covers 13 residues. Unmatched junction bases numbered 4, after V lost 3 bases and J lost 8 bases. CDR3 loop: CASSFLDRGEAFF. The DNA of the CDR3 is TGTGCCAGCAGTTTTTTGGACAGGGGAGAAGCTTTCTTT.

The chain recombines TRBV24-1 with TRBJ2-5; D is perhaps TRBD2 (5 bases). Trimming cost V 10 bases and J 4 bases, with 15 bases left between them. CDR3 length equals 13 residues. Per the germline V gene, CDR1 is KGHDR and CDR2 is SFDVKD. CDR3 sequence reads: CATSKRLGETQYF. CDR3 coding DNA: TGTGCCACAAGTAAGCGGCTAGGAGAGACCCAGTACTTC.

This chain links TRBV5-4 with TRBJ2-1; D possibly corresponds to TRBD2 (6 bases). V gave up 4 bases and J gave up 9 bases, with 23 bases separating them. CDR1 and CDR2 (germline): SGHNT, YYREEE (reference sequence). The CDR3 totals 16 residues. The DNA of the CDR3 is TGTGCCAGCAGCCCTCGGAGGGAAGCGGTTTTTCCTGAGCAGTTCTTC. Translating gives CASSPRREAVFPEQFF.

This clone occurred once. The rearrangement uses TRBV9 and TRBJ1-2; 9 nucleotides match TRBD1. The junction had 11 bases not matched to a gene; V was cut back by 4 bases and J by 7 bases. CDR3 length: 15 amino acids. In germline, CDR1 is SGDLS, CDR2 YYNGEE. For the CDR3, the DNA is TGTGCCAGCAGCCCCCAGAGCCGGGACAGGGTTGGCTACACCTTC. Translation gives CASSPQSRDRVGYTF.

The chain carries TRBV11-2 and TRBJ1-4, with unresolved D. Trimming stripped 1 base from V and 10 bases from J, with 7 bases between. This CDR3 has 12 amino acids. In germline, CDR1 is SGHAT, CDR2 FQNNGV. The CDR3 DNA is TGTGCCAGCAGCTTAGGTGGCACAAAACTGTTTTTT. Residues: CASSLGGTKLFF.